The 26 T cell receptor beta chains presented below share a single source sample, sequenced in a study of cytomegalovirus exposure and HLA in healthy donors. The PCR contained 60 Vbeta and 13 Jbeta primers. Measured with immunoSEQ multiplex PCR; TCRdb has only the in-frame clones, and not every one. Among about 120,000 clones listed, over 75% were seen once. The sequenced sample was PBMCs. Every receptor here comes from a man between 35 and 55 years old in good health and CMV-seronegative.

As for this clone: One junction end does not reproduce the germline sequence, and a read error may be involved. The chain uses TRBV9 and TRBJ2-6; tentatively, D is TRBD1 (5 bases). Germline assignment: CDR1 SGDLS and CDR2 YYNGEE. The length of the CDR3 is 17 residues. The CDR3 DNA follows: TGTGCCAGCAGCGTAGTGGGGTTCCCCTCTGGGGCCAACGGCCTGACTTTC. Encoded protein: CASSVVGFPSGANGLTF.

This clone was recorded only once. CDR3 coding DNA: TGTGCCAGTAGTAAAGAAATATTGAACACTGAAGCTTTCTTT. This gives the protein CASSKEILNTEAFF. This sequence joins TRBV19 and TRBJ1-1, with no clear D. The CDR3 runs 14 residues. In germline, CDR1 is LNHDA, CDR2 SQIVND (reference sequence). V was shortened by 4 bases and J by 0 bases, with 9 bases between the two germline ends.

In this sample, this clone turned up once. The J gene is TRBJ2-7, the V gene TRBV7-7, with D possibly TRBD2 on 7 matching bases. The germline CDR1 and CDR2 sequences are SSHAT and FNYEAQ (reference sequence). Trimming stripped 5 bases from V and 5 bases from J, with 16 bases between. The CDR3 extends over 14 amino acids. The CDR3 region is CASSPGGGLDEQYF. The CDR3 region has the DNA TGTGCCAGCAGCCCGGGCGGGGGCTTGGACGAGCAGTACTTC.

V usage is TRBV7-2 and J usage is TRBJ1-2, with a tentative D call TRBD1 (5 bases). This CDR3 is built from 15 residues. From germline, CDR1 is SGHTA and CDR2 FQGNSA. V lost 3 bases to trimming and J lost 5 bases, with 16 bases between them. CDR3 amino acids: CASSLGGEGVYGYTF. The CDR3, as DNA: TGTGCCAGCAGCTTGGGAGGGGAAGGGGTTTATGGCTACACCTTC. Using reference TRBV7-2 and TRBJ1-2 for the parts outside the CDR3, the full variable domain is GAGVSQSPSNKVTEKGKDVELRCDPISGHTALYWYRQSLGQGLEFLIYFQGNSAPDKSGLPSDRFSAERTGGSVSTLTIQRTQQEDSAVYLCASSLGGEGVYGYTFGSGTRLTVV.

This chain links TRBV5-1 with TRBJ2-7; weak D call: TRBD2 (7 bases). The V end lost 0 bases, the J end lost 6 bases, and 16 bases lay between the germline ends. The length of the CDR3 is 15 residues. Germline assignment: CDR1 SGHRS and CDR2 YFSETQ. The CDR3 sequence: CASSLGGYREGEQYF. CDR3 sequence (DNA): TGCGCCAGCAGCTTGGGAGGGTACAGGGAGGGCGAGCAGTACTTC.

The rearrangement joins TRBV10-3 to TRBJ2-1, with D maybe TRBD1 (6 bases). The CDR3 consists of 12 residues. V lost 3 bases, J lost 10 bases, and 10 bases lay in between. Germline CDR1 and CDR2: ENHRY and SYGVKD. The CDR3 region is CAISEQGREQFF. DNA of the CDR3: TGTGCCATCAGTGAACAGGGTCGGGAGCAGTTCTTC.

The chain links TRBV11-2 to TRBJ2-7; tentative D call: TRBD1 (5 bases). The CDR3 totals 15 residues. V was shortened by 0 bases and J by 2 bases, with 11 bases between the two germline ends. CDR1 SGHAT and CDR2 FQNNGV come from the germline V gene. In nucleotides, the CDR3 is TGTGCCAGCAGCTTAGATCCAGGGTCTGCCTACGAGCAGTACTTC. It codes for CASSLDPGSAYEQYF. Variable domain in full (rest from reference TRBV11-2 and TRBJ2-7): EAGVAQSPRYKIIEKRQSVAFWCNPISGHATLYWYQQILGQGPKLLIQFQNNGVVDDSQLPKDRFSAERLKGVDSTLKIQPAKLEDSAVYLCASSLDPGSAYEQYFGPGTRLTVT.

This clone appeared once. The chain recombines TRBV27 with TRBJ2-3, with TRBD2 as a possible D gene (7 bases). This CDR3 contains 17 residues. CDR1 MNHEY and CDR2 SMNVEV come from the germline V gene (reference sequence). The V end was cut by 6 bases, the J end by 2 bases, with 21 bases between. The CDR3 DNA reads TGTGCCAGCAGCAGACGTAAGGGGGGGCCAGACACAGATACGCAGTATTTT. Translation: CASSRRKGGPDTDTQYF.

This rearrangement joins TRBV10-3 to TRBJ2-7, with a weak D call TRBD2 (6 bases). The CDR3 runs to 14 residues. Trimming stripped 10 bases from V and 4 bases from J, with 20 bases between. CDR1 and CDR2 from the germline V gene are ENHRY and SYGVKD. CDR3 protein: CATDTSGDWYEQYF. The DNA of the CDR3 is TGTGCCACCGACACCTCGGGGGATTGGTACGAGCAGTACTTC.

In nucleotides, the CDR3 is TGTGCCAGCAGCTTAGGTGGTGTGGGGGGCTACGAGCAGTACTTC. Its protein is CASSLGGVGGYEQYF. The gene calls are TRBV7-2 and TRBJ2-7; a possible D gene is TRBD2 (6 bases). V lost 1 base and J lost 3, with 13 bases in between. CDR3 length equals 15 residues. Germline lookup yields CDR1 SGHTA and CDR2 FQGNSA.

The genes are TRBV19 and TRBJ1-2; D not certain. The CDR3 has 15 amino acids. CDR1 and CDR2 (germline): LNHDA, SQIVND (reference sequence). The V gene lost 3 bases and the J gene lost 6 bases, with 17 bases spanning the gap. The CDR3 bases are TGTGCCAGTAGTATCTGGCCGCCTGTTATCCATGGCTACACCTTC. Translating it yields CASSIWPPVIHGYTF. Supplemented by reference TRBV19 and TRBJ1-2, the full variable domain reads DGGITQSPKYLFRKEGQNVTLSCEQNLNHDAMYWYRQDPGQGLRLIYYSQIVNDFQKGDIAEGYSVSREKKESFPLTVTSAQKNPTAFYLCASSIWPPVIHGYTFGSGTRLTVV.

The chain recombines TRBV5-1 with TRBJ1-1; TRBD1 agrees at 9 bases. The V segment lost 4 bases and the J segment 5 bases; nucleotides outside the gene matches: 9. The CDR3 has 15 amino acids. Germline V gene sequence: CDR1 SGHRS, CDR2 YFSETQ. The CDR3 spells CASSSTGGAGTEAFF. CDR3 in DNA: TGCGCCAGCAGCAGCACAGGGGGCGCAGGTACTGAAGCTTTCTTT.

In regard to this clone: The same CDR3 arises from other DNA sequences in this sample as well. J is TRBJ2-1 and V is TRBV5-1, with a tentative D call TRBD2 (6 bases). CDR3 length: 15 amino acids. V was cut by 0 bases and J by 0 bases, with 7 bases left in between. CDR1 and CDR2 (germline): SGHRS, YFSETQ. Here the CDR3 reads CASSLAGSSYNEQFF. The CDR3 DNA sequence: TGCGCCAGCAGCTTGGCCGGGAGCTCCTACAATGAGCAGTTCTTC.

This clone showed up just a few times. J is TRBJ2-1 and V is TRBV19, with 9 bases fitting TRBD1. J lost 4 bases, V lost 5 bases, and 9 bases had no gene match. Germline V gene data show CDR1 as LNHDA and CDR2 as SQIVND (reference sequence). This CDR3 is built from 16 residues. The CDR3 loop is CASSVTGTGRYNEQFF. The CDR3 coding sequence is TGTGCCAGTAGTGTTACCGGGACAGGGCGGTACAATGAGCAGTTCTTC. The whole variable domain, remainder taken from reference TRBV19 and TRBJ2-1, is DGGITQSPKYLFRKEGQNVTLSCEQNLNHDAMYWYRQDPGQGLRLIYYSQIVNDFQKGDIAEGYSVSREKKESFPLTVTSAQKNPTAFYLCASSVTGTGRYNEQFFGPGTRLTVL.

The chain recombines TRBV5-4 with TRBJ2-1; 11 positions agree with TRBD2. The CDR3 runs to 17 residues. From germline, CDR1 is SGHNT and CDR2 YYREEE (reference sequence). The V gene end was trimmed by 5 bases and the J gene end by 0 bases; junction bases not matched to a gene: 7. In DNA form, the CDR3 reads TGTGCCAGCAGACCCGGACTAGCGGGTATCTCCTACAATGAGCAGTTCTTC. Translating gives CASRPGLAGISYNEQFF. The whole variable domain, filled in from reference TRBV5-4 and TRBJ2-1, reads ETGVTQSPTHLIKTRGQQVTLRCSSQSGHNTVSWYQQALGQGPQFIFQYYREEENGRGNFPPRFSGLQFPNYSSELNVNALELDDSALYLCASRPGLAGISYNEQFFGPGTRLTVL.

The gene calls are TRBV20-1 and TRBJ2-7; D gene ambiguous. Trimming pared 7 bases from V and 7 bases from J, leaving 14 bases between. CDR3 length: 11 amino acids. Germline CDR1 and CDR2: DFQATT and SNEGSKA (reference sequence). The CDR3 nucleotides are TGCAGTGGCAGTCGACTCTTGGAGCAGTACTTC. The encoded protein is CSGSRLLEQYF.

This clone was detected only a few times. The rearrangement joins TRBV7-2 to TRBJ1-2; 7 nucleotides agree with TRBD1. The V gene end was trimmed by 5 bases and the J gene end by 8 bases; junction bases not matched to a gene: 8. The CDR3 totals 13 residues. Germline V gene sequence: CDR1 SGHTA, CDR2 FQGNSA. The CDR3 DNA follows: TGTGCCAGCAGCCGAGGACAGGAGGTCGGCTACACCTTC. It encodes CASSRGQEVGYTF.

The count of this clone is one. This chain joins TRBV19 and TRBJ1-2, with 8 positions matching TRBD1. The CDR3 runs 12 residues. Germline CDR1 and CDR2: LNHDA and SQIVND (reference sequence). The junction had 3 bases not matched to a gene; V was cut back by 4 bases and J by 8 bases. CDR3 DNA sequence: TGTGCCAGTAGTAGGACAGGGCGGGGCTACACCTTC. Translation: CASSRTGRGYTF.

The rearrangement uses TRBV5-1 and TRBJ1-5; tentatively, D is TRBD1 (5 bases). Germline V gene sequence: CDR1 SGHRS, CDR2 YFSETQ. The germline V and J ends were trimmed by 0 bases and 6 bases, with 10 bases remaining between them. This CDR3 spans 14 amino acids. CDR3 protein: CASSLGGMGQPQHF. For the CDR3, the DNA is TGCGCCAGCAGCTTGGGGGGCATGGGTCAGCCCCAGCATTTT.

This sequence joins TRBV6-5 and TRBJ2-7; 10 bases match TRBD1. V lost 5 bases, J lost 3 bases, and 4 bases stayed unmatched. This CDR3 spans 14 amino acids. Germline CDR1 reads MNHEY; CDR2 reads SVGAGI. As DNA, the CDR3 is TGTGCCAGCAGTGCCGGGACAGGGGTCTACGAGCAGTACTTC. Residues: CASSAGTGVYEQYF.

A single count supports this clone. The gene calls are TRBV6-5 and TRBJ2-7; no clear D gene. The CDR3 has 14 amino acids. Per the germline V gene, CDR1 is MNHEY and CDR2 is SVGAGI. V shed 6 bases and J shed 3 bases, with 15 bases lying between them. CDR3 protein: CASRPRLSGYEQYF. CDR3 coding DNA: TGTGCCAGCAGACCCCGCCTCTCAGGCTACGAGCAGTACTTC.

This rearrangement joins TRBV7-2 to TRBJ2-7; D might be TRBD2 (6 bases). The germline gives CDR1 SGHTA, CDR2 FQGNSA. The ends were cut back, 5 bases at V and 0 bases at J, with 11 bases in the middle. The CDR3 runs to 14 residues. The CDR3 DNA is TGTGCCAGCAGCCTCCTCGGGAGCTCCTACGAGCAGTACTTC. It codes for CASSLLGSSYEQYF. The full variable domain, its missing parts supplied by reference TRBV7-2 and TRBJ2-7, is GAGVSQSPSNKVTEKGKDVELRCDPISGHTALYWYRQSLGQGLEFLIYFQGNSAPDKSGLPSDRFSAERTGGSVSTLTIQRTQQEDSAVYLCASSLLGSSYEQYFGPGTRLTVT.

The chain links TRBV4-2 to TRBJ2-7; TRBD2 is a possible D gene (6 bases). CDR3 length: 15 residues. Germline V CDR1 and CDR2: LGHNA, YNFKEQ. V gave up 1 base and J gave up 9 bases, with 19 bases separating them. CDR3 protein: CASSQGGTTDVAQYF. The CDR3 nucleotides read TGTGCCAGCAGCCAAGGCGGGACGACCGACGTCGCGCAGTACTTC.

The chain has TRBV19 and TRBJ2-3; D perhaps matches TRBD2 (5 bases). This CDR3 spans 14 amino acids. V dropped 3 bases and J dropped 4 bases, with 11 bases sitting between them. CDR1 is LNHDA, CDR2 SQIVND, per germline (reference sequence). In nucleotides, the CDR3 is TGTGCCAGTAGTATTGGTGGGAGTGCAGATACGCAGTATTTT. Translating it yields CASSIGGSADTQYF.

The chain has TRBV19 and TRBJ2-7; 7 nucleotides agree with TRBD1. Germline CDR1 is LNHDA and CDR2 is SQIVND (reference sequence). The CDR3 contains 14 residues. V lost 4 bases and J lost 5; bases outside the gene matches: 8. CDR3 protein: CASSNDRAGHEQYF. The CDR3, as DNA: TGTGCCAGTAGTAACGACAGGGCCGGCCACGAGCAGTACTTC.

This chain links TRBV19 with TRBJ1-2, with a possible D match to TRBD1 (5 bases). The ends were cut back, 3 bases at V and 8 bases at J, with 10 bases in the middle. This CDR3 has 12 amino acids. Germline V gene data show CDR1 as LNHDA and CDR2 as SQIVND (reference sequence). CDR3 sequence: CASSIGATGYTF. The DNA of the CDR3 is TGTGCCAGTAGTATTGGGGCTACAGGCTACACCTTC.